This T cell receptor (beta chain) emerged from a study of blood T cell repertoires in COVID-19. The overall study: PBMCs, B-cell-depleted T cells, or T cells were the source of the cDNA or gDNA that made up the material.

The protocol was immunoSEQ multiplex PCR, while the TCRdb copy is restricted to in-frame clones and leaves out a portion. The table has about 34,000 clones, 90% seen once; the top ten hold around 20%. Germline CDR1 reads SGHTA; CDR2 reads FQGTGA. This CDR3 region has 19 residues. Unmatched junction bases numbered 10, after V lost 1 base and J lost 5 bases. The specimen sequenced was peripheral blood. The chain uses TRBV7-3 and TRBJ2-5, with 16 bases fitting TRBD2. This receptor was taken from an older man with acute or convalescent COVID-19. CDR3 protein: CASSLSAPGLAGGRETQYF. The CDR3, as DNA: TGTGCCAGCAGCTTAAGCGCCCCGGGACTAGCGGGGGGGCGGGAGACCCAGTACTTC.